These T cell receptor beta chains were read from a single sample in a study of beta chain features in type 1 diabetes. Generated by immunoSEQ multiplex PCR, the TCRdb table keeps only in-frame clones and is missing some. The table has a few hundred thousand clones, approximately 16% seen once. Sample: naive CD4+ T cells from blood. These receptors came from a woman in her late teens or twenties in good health. Both conserved end residues are part of each CDR3. D genes are given only for firm matches. Part of the rows lack a size; the others show once, few, many or a class for expanded clones.

CDR3	DNA	D	size	V	J
CASSRGGVRDEQFF	TGCGCCAGCTCTCGAGGGGGAGTCAGGGATGAGCAGTTCTTC	-	-	TRBV5-1	TRBJ2-1
CSADSTGPNKYGYTF	TGCAGCGCAGACTCGACAGGGCCCAATAAGTATGGCTACACCTTC	TRBD1	few	TRBV29-1	TRBJ1-2
CASSQRTSGRADYNEQFF	TGCGCCAGCAGCCAACGGACTAGCGGGAGGGCCGACTACAATGAGCAGTTCTTC	TRBD2	few	TRBV4-1	TRBJ2-1
CASSVLLADTDTQYF	TGTGCCAGCAGCGTATTACTAGCGGACACAGATACGCAGTATTTT	TRBD2	-	TRBV9	TRBJ2-3
CSAGLVTEVRVQFF	TGCAGCGCCGGACTAGTCACCGAAGTGCGGGTGCAGTTCTTC	TRBD2	-	TRBV29-1	TRBJ2-1
CASSRLGTREEQFF	TGCGCCAGCAGCCGCCTCGGGACTCGGGAGGAGCAGTTCTTC	-	-	TRBV4-1	TRBJ2-1
CASSLSGTGGTEAFF	TGTGCCAGCAGTTTATCGGGGACAGGGGGGACTGAAGCTTTCTTT	TRBD1	few	TRBV28	TRBJ1-1
CASRRGLEVSEQFF	TGCGCCAGCAGGCGAGGACTAGAAGTCAGTGAGCAGTTCTTC	TRBD2	-	TRBV4-1	TRBJ2-1
CSAYYRYEQYF	TGCAGTGCTTATTACCGGTACGAGCAGTACTTC	-	-	TRBV20-1	TRBJ2-7
CSVGLAGKSGQFF	TGCAGCGTCGGACTAGCGGGAAAGTCGGGGCAGTTCTTC	TRBD2	few	TRBV29-1	TRBJ2-1
CAWDSGRTRTDTQYF	TGTGCCTGGGATAGCGGGAGGACGCGCACAGATACGCAGTATTTT	TRBD2	-	TRBV30	TRBJ2-3
CSARGQANTEAFF	TGCAGCGCCAGGGGACAGGCGAACACTGAAGCTTTCTTT	TRBD1	few	TRBV29-1	TRBJ1-1
CASSPRPYSNQPQHF	TGCGCCAGCAGCCCTAGGCCCTATAGCAATCAGCCCCAGCATTTT	-	few	TRBV4-3	TRBJ1-5
CASSQGTSGYNEQFF	TGCGCCAGCAGCCAAGGAACTAGCGGATACAATGAGCAGTTCTTC	TRBD2	-	TRBV4-3	TRBJ2-1
CASSSTQGYYGYTF	TGTGCCAGCAGCTCCACACAGGGGTACTATGGCTACACCTTC	TRBD1	few	TRBV11-2	TRBJ1-2